This TCR beta chain was identified during a study of cytomegalovirus exposure and HLA in healthy donors. A remark on this clone: Sequence at one end of the junction differs from germline and may be a read error.

A multiplex PCR was run with 60 Vbeta primers and 13 Jbeta primers. Measured with immunoSEQ multiplex PCR; TCRdb has only the in-frame clones, and not every one. Recorded for this sample: some 130,000 clones. Per the germline V gene, CDR1 is SGHTA and CDR2 is FQGNSA. This CDR3 contains 15 residues. The specimen sequenced was PBMCs. This rearrangement joins TRBV7-2 to TRBJ1-2, with D tentatively TRBD1 (5 bases). The source is a woman between 40 and 55 years old in good health and CMV-seropositive. The CDR3 spells CASSPPTVESYGHTF. The CDR3 nucleotides are TGTGCCAGCAGCCCACCGACAGTGGAGTCCTATGGCCACACCTTC.